Presented here are 27 T cell receptor beta chains from one specimen sequenced in a study of blood T cell repertoires in COVID-19. Sequenced by immunoSEQ multiplex PCR; TCRdb stores in-frame clones only, minus some. Among about 320,000 clones listed, roughly 86% were seen once. The specimen was PBMCs or T cells enriched from blood (not recorded which). The receptors come from a young woman who had recovered from COVID-19.

The rearrangement joins TRBV10-3 to TRBJ2-2, with D tentatively TRBD2 (5 bases). Trimming cost V 11 bases and J 5 bases, with 12 bases left between them. CDR3 size: 12 residues. Per germline, CDR1 ENHRY and CDR2 SYGVKD. CDR3: CAATSGTGELFF. CDR3 bases: TGTGCCGCCACTAGTGGGACCGGGGAGCTGTTTTTT.

The V and J genes are TRBV6-6 and TRBJ2-7; 10 nucleotides match TRBD2. CDR1 is MNHNY and CDR2 is SVGAGI in the germline V gene (reference sequence). V shed 5 bases and J 3 bases; nucleotides not matched to a gene: 10. The CDR3 is made up of 16 amino acids. CDR3 in DNA: TGTGCCAGCAGTAGGACTAGCGGTCTGGTAGTCTACGAGCAGTACTTC. This gives the protein CASSRTSGLVVYEQYF.

The rearrangement uses TRBV4-1 and TRBJ2-3, with D perhaps TRBD1 (6 bases). CDR1 and CDR2 from the germline V gene are MGHRA and YSYEKL. Deletions cut 3 bases from V and 2 bases from J, with 12 bases between. The CDR3 runs 15 residues. This CDR3 is CASSHVQGTTDTQYF. The CDR3 coding sequence is TGCGCCAGCAGCCACGTACAGGGCACCACAGATACGCAGTATTTT.

The V gene is TRBV4-1, the J gene TRBJ2-7, with TRBD2 matching 10 bases. The CDR3 runs to 17 residues. The V gene's germline CDR1 is MGHRA and CDR2 YSYEKL. V shed 3 bases and J 4 bases; nucleotides not matched to a gene: 12. CDR3 region: CASSHDPSGRARYEQYF. CDR3 sequence (DNA): TGCGCCAGCAGCCATGACCCGAGCGGGAGGGCCAGATACGAGCAGTACTTC.

V and J are TRBV28 and TRBJ1-1, with TRBD1 matching 8 bases. The CDR3 runs to 14 residues. The germline V gene encodes CDR1 MDHEN and CDR2 SYDVKM. Trimming at V came to 4 bases and at J to 5 bases, leaving 6 bases not matched to a gene. The CDR3 DNA reads as TGTGCCAGCAGTTCGACAGGGGAGGAGACTGAAGCTTTCTTT. Encoded protein: CASSSTGEETEAFF.

V usage is TRBV2 and J usage is TRBJ2-1, with TRBD2 matching 9 bases. The CDR3 consists of 14 residues. The germline V gene has CDR1 SNHLY and CDR2 FYNNEI. Trimming took 5 bases from V and 15 from J; bases not matched to a gene: 14. CDR3 nucleotides: TGTGCCAGCAGTACGGCCCAGCGGGAGGCGGGGCGGTTCTTC. This encodes CASSTAQREAGRFF.

This sequence joins TRBV20-1 and TRBJ1-2, with D perhaps matching TRBD1 (5 bases). Looked up from germline, CDR1 is DFQATT and CDR2 is SNEGSKA (reference sequence). V was clipped by 3 bases and J by 11 bases, with 10 bases between them. There are 10 residues in the CDR3. CDR3 sequence (DNA): TGCAGTGCTAGGGACATCCGTTACACCTTC. Encoded protein: CSARDIRYTF.

The chain carries TRBV7-9 and TRBJ2-7; D ambiguous. CDR1 and CDR2 from the germline V gene are SEHNR and FQNEAQ (reference sequence). Trimming removed 3 bases at V and 5 bases at J, with 5 bases between. This CDR3 has 11 residues. CDR3 nucleotides: TGTGCCAGCAGCTTTTCTCACGAGCAGTACTTC. This translates into CASSFSHEQYF.

V is TRBV6-2 or TRBV6-3 and J is TRBJ1-5; 10 bases match TRBD1. Germline CDR1 is MNHEY and CDR2 is SVGEGT. V trimming: 5 bases; J trimming: 4 bases; junction bases outside the gene matches: 5. The CDR3 is made up of 15 amino acids. In DNA form, the CDR3 reads TGTGCCAGCAGTCTGCGGACAGGGGGTAATCAGCCCCAGCATTTT. It yields the protein CASSLRTGGNQPQHF.

CDR3 sequence: CASSPGLGRETQYF. As DNA, the CDR3 is TGTGCCAGCAGCCCCGGACTAGGACGAGAGACCCAGTACTTC. The chain combines TRBV7-2 with TRBJ2-5, with 7 bases identical to TRBD2. The CDR3 length is 14 residues. Germline-derived CDR1 and CDR2 are SGHTA and FQGNSA. With V trimmed by 5 bases and J by 4 bases, 7 bases remained unmatched.

The chain couples TRBV4-3 to TRBJ2-5; no firm D call. Trimming removed 0 bases from V and 9 bases from J, with 14 bases in between. In germline, CDR1 is LGHNA, CDR2 YSLEER. This CDR3 is 14 amino acids long. In DNA form, the CDR3 reads TGCGCCAGCAGCCAAGATGTGCTGGCTTTGGCCCAGTACTTC. As protein: CASSQDVLALAQYF.

The gene calls are TRBV7-2 and TRBJ1-1; TRBD1 aligns across 9 bases. Trimming cost V 1 base and J 4 bases; bases outside gene matches: 4. CDR1 SGHTA and CDR2 FQGNSA come from the germline V gene. The CDR3 extends over 15 amino acids. The CDR3 DNA is TGTGCCAGCAGCTTAGATGGGACAGGGAGCACTGAAGCTTTCTTT. This translates into CASSLDGTGSTEAFF.

This chain joins TRBV7-8 and TRBJ2-7; the match to TRBD2 covers 9 bases. CDR3 length equals 14 residues. J lost 2 bases, V lost 5 bases, and 4 bases had no gene match. The V gene's germline CDR1 is SGHVS and CDR2 FQNEAQ. CDR3 DNA sequence: TGTGCCAGCAGCGAACGACTAGCGGCCTACGAGCAGTACTTC. Translating it yields CASSERLAAYEQYF. The full variable domain, its missing parts supplied by reference TRBV7-8 and TRBJ2-7, is GAGVSQSPRYKVAKRGQDVALRCDPISGHVSLFWYQQALGQGPEFLTYFQNEAQLDKSGLPSDRFFAERPEGSVSTLKIQRTQQEDSAVYLCASSERLAAYEQYFGPGTRLTVT.

This chain connects TRBV4-2 to TRBJ2-3; 10 bases line up with TRBD2. J was trimmed by 2 bases and V by 2 bases; bases with no gene match: 7. There are 17 residues in the CDR3. Germline V gene lookup returns CDR1 LGHNA and CDR2 YNFKEQ. CDR3 bases: TGTGCCAGCAGCCAATCCTCGAGCGGGGGGGCCACAGATACGCAGTATTTT. Protein: CASSQSSSGGATDTQYF.

The V call is TRBV10-3, the J call TRBJ1-2, with D unresolved. V lost 10 bases, J lost 2 bases, and 11 bases lay in between. Germline CDR1 is ENHRY and CDR2 is SYGVKD. This CDR3 region has 12 residues. CDR3 in amino acids: CATGSPNYGYTF. The CDR3 DNA reads TGTGCCACCGGGTCCCCCAACTATGGCTACACCTTC.

The chain is built from TRBV24-1 and TRBJ1-4; D possibly corresponds to TRBD1 (5 bases). CDR3 length: 12 amino acids. Per germline, CDR1 KGHDR and CDR2 SFDVKD. The ends were cut back, 5 bases at V and 8 bases at J, with 8 bases in the middle. CDR3 loop: CATSAEGEKLFF. In DNA form, the CDR3 reads TGTGCCACCAGTGCGGAGGGGGAAAAACTGTTTTTT.

V is TRBV28 and J is TRBJ2-3; 11 nucleotides align to TRBD2. With 6 bases clipped from V and 1 base from J, the junction kept 3 bases outside the gene matches. The CDR3 contains 15 residues. Germline V gives CDR1 MDHEN, CDR2 SYDVKM. CDR3 sequence reads: CASRRLAGRTDTQYF. CDR3 nucleotides: TGTGCCAGCAGGAGACTAGCGGGGCGCACAGATACGCAGTATTTT.

The chain employs TRBV7-2 and TRBJ2-3; TRBD2 agrees at 8 bases. V dropped 1 base and J dropped 6; count of bases not matched to a gene: 3. The length of the CDR3 is 14 residues. Germline assignment: CDR1 SGHTA and CDR2 FQGNSA. The CDR3 coding sequence is TGTGCCAGCAGCTTAGGTAGCGGGGTGGATACGCAGTATTTT. Its translation: CASSLGSGVDTQYF.

The CDR3 DNA reads TGTGCCAGCGAAGTGACTTACAGGGGTAATGAGCAGTTCTTC. Translation gives CASEVTYRGNEQFF. The chain combines TRBV28 with TRBJ2-1; 7 positions agree with TRBD1. J was trimmed by 7 bases and V by 8 bases; bases with no gene match: 11. This CDR3 has 14 amino acids. The germline CDR1 and CDR2 sequences are MDHEN and SYDVKM.

This sequence joins TRBV7-6 and TRBJ2-6, with unresolved D. V dropped 3 bases and J dropped 1 base, with 7 bases sitting between them. The germline V gene has CDR1 SGHVS and CDR2 FNYEAQ. The CDR3 loop spans 15 amino acids. CDR3 amino acids: CASSFIRSGANVLTF. The CDR3 bases are TGTGCCAGCAGCTTTATCCGGTCTGGGGCCAACGTCCTGACTTTC.

J is TRBJ1-1 and V is TRBV2, with 10 bases aligning to TRBD1. Germline V CDR1 and CDR2: SNHLY, FYNNEI. The CDR3 runs to 16 residues. Unmatched junction bases numbered 7, after V lost 5 bases and J lost 1 base. CDR3 DNA: TGTGCCAGCAGTTCACGGACAGGGGGTGGGAACACTGAAGCTTTCTTT. Translation: CASSSRTGGGNTEAFF.

In its sample, this clone was seen once. The V and J genes are TRBV11-2 and TRBJ1-6; D gene ambiguous. This CDR3 region has 18 residues. Germline-derived CDR1 and CDR2 are SGHAT and FQNNGV. Trimming left V 1 base short and J 0 bases short, with 13 bases between. The CDR3 bases are TGTGCCAGCAGCTTAGCGCCACTCTTAAGCTCCTATAATTCACCCCTCCACTTT. Its protein is CASSLAPLLSSYNSPLHF.

For this clone: It is likely a read error, because the conserved phenylalanine at the end of the CDR3 is missing. No DNA is shown, since the ends of the CDR3 on it are uncertain; the CDR3 is the one TCRdb lists. The gene calls are TRBV11-2 and TRBJ1-1; the table's D gene call, TRBD1, was not cross checked with the DNA. From its first to its last residue, the CDR3 has 12 amino acids. CDR1 and CDR2 from the germline V gene are SGHAT and FQNNGV. The CDR3 reads CASSLAFGSRVL.

As for this clone: Additional DNA sequences in this sample encode the identical CDR3. The genes are TRBV5-6 and TRBJ2-7, with a possible D match to TRBD1 (6 bases). From germline, CDR1 is SGHDT and CDR2 YYEEEE. The CDR3 covers 13 residues. Trimming left V 0 bases short and J 3 bases short, with 7 bases between. CDR3 protein: CASSLGGLYEQYF. CDR3 DNA sequence: TGTGCCAGCAGCTTGGGGGGGCTCTACGAGCAGTACTTC.

J is TRBJ1-1 and V is TRBV7-2, with TRBD1 as a possible D gene (6 bases). CDR3 length: 15 residues. CDR1 and CDR2 from the germline V gene are SGHTA and FQGNSA. The V end was cut by 5 bases, the J end by 3 bases, with 16 bases between. The CDR3 loop is CASSLNGGGYTEAFF. CDR3 coding DNA: TGTGCCAGCAGCCTCAATGGGGGCGGGTACACTGAAGCTTTCTTT.

The chain joins TRBV28 to TRBJ2-1, with TRBD2 matching 8 bases. V gave up 1 base and J gave up 12 bases; unmatched junction bases: 17. CDR3 length: 17 residues. The germline V gene encodes CDR1 MDHEN and CDR2 SYDVKM. CDR3 sequence (DNA): TGTGCCAGCAGTTTATTATCCGGGCGGGGGGCTCCCTGTGTGCAGTTCTTC. This codes for CASSLLSGRGAPCVQFF. The full variable domain, rest sourced from reference TRBV28 and TRBJ2-1, is DVKVTQSSRYLVKRTGEKVFLECVQDMDHENMFWYRQDPGLGLRLIYFSYDVKMKEKGDIPEGYSVSREKKERFSLILESASTNQTSMYLCASSLLSGRGAPCVQFFGPGTRLTVL.

The V call is TRBV19, the J call TRBJ1-5, with 7 positions matching TRBD1. With V trimmed by 5 bases and J by 7 bases, 5 bases remained unmatched. Germline V gene lookup returns CDR1 LNHDA and CDR2 SQIVND (reference sequence). This CDR3 is 13 amino acids long. The CDR3 sequence is CASSGNRGQPQHF. The CDR3 bases are TGTGCCAGTAGTGGTAACAGGGGCCAGCCCCAGCATTTT.